This TCR beta chain was captured in a study of blood T cells in healthy people across ages. Germline assignment: CDR1 SNHLY and CDR2 FYNNEI. The CDR3 has 17 residues. In its sample, this clonotype was seen a few times. Its antigen is not identified. It was with a sample-barcoded 5' primer and a J-beta primer mix that a second PCR of roughly 6 to 12 cycles was run. In TCRdb, the 5' RACE reads were re-called with MiXCR into one record per CDR3 protein. The repertoire consists of hundreds of thousands of distinct CDR3 sequences, with less than 25% occurring once and the leading ten covering less than 9%. Study-level points and caveats: PBMC samples, being unsorted, prevented any conclusive comparison of naive and antigen-experienced cells.

The same specimen was also included in a second study, on T cells of mothers and their children. According to that study: Overlap measured in related mother-child pairs was slightly, non-significantly higher than in unrelated pairs.

The V and J genes are TRBV2 and TRBJ2-1, with TRBD1 matching 9 bases. With the DNA end fitting TRBJ2-5 better, the J assignment may be wrong. The origin of this receptor is a boy aged 5-17 years in good health. Sequencing was done on a sample of blood. This chain's CDR3 is CASSEATGGSRKETQYF. CDR3 DNA sequence: TGTGCCAGCAGTGAGGCCACAGGGGGCAGTCGGAAGGAGACCCAGTACTTC.